One sample yielded the 6 T cell receptor beta chains listed below, sequenced in a study of CD8 T cells in ankylosing spondylitis. TCRdb redid the calling of the 5' RACE reads with MiXCR, one entry per CDR3 protein. Of 200,000 to 300,000 distinct CDR3 sequences listed, approximately 10% are singletons. The sequenced sample consisted of blood, either unsorted or a sorted T cell fraction (not recorded which). Receptor source: a male donor with ankylosing spondylitis or in good health (not recorded which).

This clonotype was recorded at least ten times. The chain joins TRBV25-1 to TRBJ1-1; no reliable D call. Trimming stripped 8 bases from V and 1 base from J, with 14 bases between. Germline V lookup: CDR1 MGHDK, CDR2 SYGVNS. CDR3 length equals 14 residues. The CDR3 DNA is TGTGCCAGCCGAACACTAATGGGGAACACTGAAGCTTTCTTT. Translated: CASRTLMGNTEAFF.

This clonotype has a count of ten or more. V and J are TRBV15 and TRBJ2-5; D perhaps matches TRBD1 (6 bases). The CDR3 contains 13 residues. The V and J ends lost 4 bases and 0 bases respectively, with 6 bases between them. Germline loops: CDR1 LNHNV, CDR2 YYDKDF (reference sequence). The CDR3 region is CATSKGDQETQYF. The CDR3 bases are TGTGCCACCAGCAAGGGGGACCAAGAGACCCAGTACTTC.

This clonotype turned up a few times. The V gene is TRBV7-9, the J gene TRBJ1-1; perhaps TRBD1 as D (5 bases). V was cut by 4 bases and J by 5 bases, with 14 bases left in between. CDR1 and CDR2 from the germline V gene are SEHNR and FQNEAQ (reference sequence). The CDR3 is 14 amino acids. CDR3 in DNA: TGTGCCAGCAGCTGGGGCTGGGTCGGGACTGAAGCTTTCTTT. Translation: CASSWGWVGTEAFF.

This clonotype was detected many times. The V gene is TRBV5-6, the J gene TRBJ2-1; TRBD1 matches at 7 bases. The CDR3 is 13 residues long. The J segment lost 5 bases and the V segment lost 4 bases, leaving 3 bases of the junction unmatched. CDR1 is SGHDT, CDR2 YYEEEE, per germline. The CDR3 spells CASSRDRDNEQFF. CDR3 nucleotide sequence: TGTGCCAGCAGCCGTGACAGGGACAATGAGCAGTTCTTC.

This clonotype appeared many times. This chain connects TRBV12-3 or TRBV12-4 to TRBJ1-5; 8 nucleotides align to TRBD1. CDR3 length: 14 amino acids. V gave up 5 bases and J gave up 6 bases; unmatched junction bases: 6. The CDR3 reads CASSLGQGSQPQHF. The CDR3 region has the DNA TGTGCCAGCAGTCTCGGACAGGGTAGTCAGCCCCAGCATTTT.

With regard to this clonotype: A read error may explain this, as a much larger clone is one base away. The rearrangement joins TRBV12-3 or TRBV12-4 to TRBJ2-1, with 8 bases matching TRBD2. This CDR3 contains 17 residues. V was clipped by 5 bases and J by 1 base; unmatched bases: 10. The CDR3 is CASSPRLARGSYNEQFF. CDR3 DNA sequence: TGTGCCAGCAGTCCCCGACTAGCGAGAGGGTCCTACAATGAGCAGTTCTTC.